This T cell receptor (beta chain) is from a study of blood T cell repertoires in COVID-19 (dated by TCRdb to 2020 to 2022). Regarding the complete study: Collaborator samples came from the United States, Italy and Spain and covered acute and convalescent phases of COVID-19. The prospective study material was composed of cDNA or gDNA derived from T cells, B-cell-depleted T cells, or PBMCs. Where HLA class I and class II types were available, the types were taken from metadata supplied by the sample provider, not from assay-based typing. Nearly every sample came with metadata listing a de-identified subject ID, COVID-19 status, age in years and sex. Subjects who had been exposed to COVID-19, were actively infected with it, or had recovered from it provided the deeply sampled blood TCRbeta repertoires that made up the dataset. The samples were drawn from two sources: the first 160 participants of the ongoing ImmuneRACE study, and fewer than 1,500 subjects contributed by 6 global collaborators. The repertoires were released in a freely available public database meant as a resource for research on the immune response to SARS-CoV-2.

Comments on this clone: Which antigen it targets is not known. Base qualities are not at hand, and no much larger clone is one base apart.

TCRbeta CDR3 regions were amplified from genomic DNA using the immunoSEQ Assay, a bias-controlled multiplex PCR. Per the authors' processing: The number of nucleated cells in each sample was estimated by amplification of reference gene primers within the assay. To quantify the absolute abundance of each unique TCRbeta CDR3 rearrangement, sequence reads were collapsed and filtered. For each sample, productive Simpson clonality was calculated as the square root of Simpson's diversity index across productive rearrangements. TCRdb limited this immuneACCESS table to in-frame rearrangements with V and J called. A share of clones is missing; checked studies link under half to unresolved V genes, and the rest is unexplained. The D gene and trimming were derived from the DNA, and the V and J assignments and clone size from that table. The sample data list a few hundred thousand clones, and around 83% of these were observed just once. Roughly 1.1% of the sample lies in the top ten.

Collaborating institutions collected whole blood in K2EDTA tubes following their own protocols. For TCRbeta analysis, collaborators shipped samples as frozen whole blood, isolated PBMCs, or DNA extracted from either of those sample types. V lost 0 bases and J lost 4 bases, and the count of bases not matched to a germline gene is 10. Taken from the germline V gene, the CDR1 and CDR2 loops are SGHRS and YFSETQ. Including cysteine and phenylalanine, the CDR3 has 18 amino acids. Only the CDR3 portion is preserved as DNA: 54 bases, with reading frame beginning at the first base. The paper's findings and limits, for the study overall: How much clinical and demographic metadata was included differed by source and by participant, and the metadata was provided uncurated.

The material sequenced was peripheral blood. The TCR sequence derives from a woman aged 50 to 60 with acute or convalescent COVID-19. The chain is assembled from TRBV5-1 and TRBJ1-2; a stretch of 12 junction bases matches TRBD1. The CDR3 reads CASSLAPLGQGATYGYTF. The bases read TGCGCCAGCAGCTTGGCCCCCTTGGGACAGGGGGCGACCTATGGCTACACCTTC.